This passage covers 29 T cell receptor beta chains from one sample sequenced in a study of Graves' ophthalmopathy and Graves' hyperthyroidism. TCR beta CDR3 amplification used RNA transcripts. The first round was an RT-PCR with HTBI primers, and the second round was a multiplex PCR. MiXCR was run by TCRdb on the multiplex PCR reads, yielding one entry per CDR3 protein. The table includes hundreds of thousands of distinct CDR3 sequences, 15% detected once. Sequencing used peripheral blood. These receptors all come from a woman aged 18-29 years with stable Graves' hyperthyroidism.

This clonotype showed up many times. The V gene is TRBV9, the J gene TRBJ2-2; 7 positions agree with TRBD2. The trim removed 4 bases at V and 7 bases at J, leaving 7 bases unmatched. Germline V gives CDR1 SGDLS, CDR2 YYNGEE. This CDR3 region has 14 residues. CDR3 residues: CASSRLAADGELFF. For the CDR3, the DNA is TGTGCCAGCAGCCGTCTAGCGGCCGACGGGGAGCTGTTTTTT.

This clonotype was seen ten or more times. The CDR3 DNA reads as TGTGCCAGCAGCCAGGGGGCTGATAGCAATCAGCCCCAGCATTTT. The encoded protein is CASSQGADSNQPQHF. The chain carries TRBV12-3 or TRBV12-4 and TRBJ1-5; 8 positions match TRBD1. The CDR3 contains 15 residues. V lost 6 bases to trimming and J lost 0 bases; unmatched junction nucleotides: 4.

This clonotype was recorded at least ten times. The DNA for the CDR3 is TGTGCCAGCGCCAGCTGGTTCCGCGGCACTGAAGCTTTCTTT. As protein: CASASWFRGTEAFF. V and J are TRBV6-1 and TRBJ1-1; the D is unclear. Trimming took 8 bases from V and 4 from J, leaving 17 bases between them. This CDR3 region has 14 residues. The V gene's germline CDR1 is MNHNS and CDR2 SASEGT.

There are many counts of this clonotype. The V and J genes are TRBV19 and TRBJ1-5, with D possibly matching TRBD1 (5 bases). Germline loops: CDR1 LNHDA, CDR2 SQIVND (reference sequence). This CDR3 has 17 residues. V shed 4 bases and J shed 1 base, with 17 bases lying between them. CDR3 region: CASSRDGEGLSNQPQHF. Here the CDR3 DNA reads TGTGCCAGTAGTAGGGACGGGGAAGGACTGAGCAATCAGCCCCAGCATTTT.

This clonotype occurred many times. The chain has TRBV24-1 and TRBJ2-2; a possible D gene is TRBD2 (5 bases). The CDR3 contains 18 residues. Between the trimmed V and J ends, which lost 1 base and 0 bases, there was a span of 14 bases. Germline values: CDR1 KGHDR, CDR2 SFDVKD. The CDR3: CATSDFRDHTANTGELFF. DNA for the CDR3: TGTGCCACCAGTGATTTCCGGGATCACACCGCGAACACCGGGGAGCTGTTTTTT.

This clonotype was recorded at least ten times. This chain uses TRBV6-5 with TRBJ1-1, with D hard to call. Germline CDR1 MNHEY, CDR2 SVGAGI. CDR3 length: 15 amino acids. Deletions cut 5 bases from V and 0 bases from J, with 13 bases between. The CDR3 spells CASSHQDRLNTEAFF. The CDR3 coding sequence is TGTGCCAGCAGTCACCAAGACCGATTGAACACTGAAGCTTTCTTT.

In its sample, this clonotype was seen many times. The rearrangement uses TRBV12-3 or TRBV12-4 and TRBJ2-7; D unclear. The CDR3 covers 13 residues. The V and J ends lost 5 bases and 7 bases respectively, with 15 bases between them. The CDR3: CASSPSFPTEQYF. In DNA, the CDR3 is TGTGCCAGCAGTCCTTCTTTCCCTACGGAGCAGTACTTC.

This clonotype has at least ten counts. The rearrangement uses TRBV12-3 or TRBV12-4 and TRBJ1-2, with 8 bases that match TRBD1. The CDR3 length is 13 residues. Trimming removed 6 bases from V and 9 bases from J; junction bases left unmatched: 9. The CDR3 coding sequence is TGTGCCAGCAGCCTAGGACAGGGCTGGAGCTACACCTTC. Protein sequence: CASSLGQGWSYTF.

A note on this clonotype: A much larger clonotype is one base distant, so this may be a read error. The genes are TRBV15 and TRBJ1-5; TRBD1 might be the D (5 bases). Germline V lookup: CDR1 LNHNV, CDR2 YYDKDF (reference sequence). This CDR3 has 15 residues. The V end was cut by 0 bases, the J end by 5 bases, with 11 bases between. The CDR3 loop reads CATSREGGFYQPQHF. The CDR3 coding sequence is TGTGCCACCAGCAGAGAGGGGGGGTTTTATCAGCCCCAGCATTTT.

This clonotype was counted ten times or more. The rearrangement links TRBV29-1 to TRBJ1-1; no clear D gene. CDR3 size: 13 residues. V lost 6 bases to trimming and J lost 1 base, with 12 bases between them. Germline-derived CDR1 and CDR2 are SQVTM and ANQGSEA. The CDR3 region has the DNA TGCAGCGTGAGGCTGAAGGCGAACACTGAAGCTTTCTTT. Residues: CSVRLKANTEAFF.

This clonotype was seen only a few times. The chain uses TRBV5-1 and TRBJ2-2; D remains ambiguous. The CDR3 is 16 residues long. The V gene's germline CDR1 is SGHRS and CDR2 YFSETQ. Trimming shortened V by 1 base and J by 11 bases, and 21 bases separated the two germline ends. CDR3 residues: CASSLSVATPNGELFF. The CDR3, as DNA: TGCGCCAGCAGCTTGTCGGTGGCAACACCAAACGGAGAGCTGTTTTTT.

Many counts were recorded for this clonotype. This sequence joins TRBV4-1 and TRBJ1-2; D remains ambiguous. This CDR3 has 14 amino acids. Trimming left V 1 base short and J 6 bases short, with 12 bases between. CDR1 is MGHRA and CDR2 is YSYEKL in the germline V gene. CDR3 coding DNA: TGCGCCAGCAGCCAAGTGTGGCAGGCAGATGGCTACACCTTC. Encoded protein: CASSQVWQADGYTF.

This clonotype was observed many times. The V gene is TRBV29-1, the J gene TRBJ1-1; D not resolved. Germline values: CDR1 SQVTM, CDR2 ANQGSEA. This CDR3 region has 15 residues. V lost 3 bases to trimming and J lost 2 bases, with 16 bases between them. CDR3 sequence (DNA): TGCAGCGTTGAGAGCCCCACACTTATAAACACTGAAGCTTTCTTT. Protein product: CSVESPTLINTEAFF.

This clonotype was detected many times. This sequence joins TRBV6-5 and TRBJ2-7, with D possibly TRBD1 on 7 matching bases. The CDR3 consists of 14 residues. Germline assignment: CDR1 MNHEY and CDR2 SVGAGI. Trimming shortened V by 2 bases and J by 6 bases, and 14 bases separated the two germline ends. This chain's CDR3 is CASSYGRGEGEQYF. CDR3 in DNA: TGTGCCAGCAGTTACGGCAGGGGGGAAGGCGAGCAGTACTTC.

The CDR3 here is CASSLLAKLLPRETQYF. CDR3 in DNA: TGTGCCAGCAGCTTGTTGGCTAAACTTCTACCTAGGGAGACCCAGTACTTC. The J gene is TRBJ2-5, the V gene TRBV11-2; D call uncertain. The CDR3 is made up of 17 amino acids. The germline CDR1 and CDR2 sequences are SGHAT and FQNNGV. V lost 3 bases and J lost 5, with 22 bases in between.

There are a few counts of this clonotype. The genes are TRBV3-1 and TRBJ1-5, with D possibly matching TRBD1 (5 bases). The CDR3 is made up of 15 amino acids. Germline values: CDR1 LGHDT, CDR2 YNNKEL (reference sequence). The V end lost 1 base, the J end lost 7 bases, and 14 bases lay between the germline ends. In DNA, the CDR3 is TGTGCCAGCAGCCAAGGGTGGCAGGGTCACCAGCCCCAGCATTTT. Its translation is CASSQGWQGHQPQHF.

The table lists this clonotype with a few counts. The rearrangement joins TRBV11-3 to TRBJ2-5; TRBD2 is a possible D gene (7 bases). Trimming removed 5 bases from V and 1 base from J, with 14 bases in between. Germline V gene data show CDR1 as SGHNT and CDR2 as YENEEA. The CDR3 is 15 residues long. CDR3 loop: CASSAGAGRQETQYF. The CDR3, as DNA: TGTGCCAGCAGCGCGGGGGCAGGGCGCCAAGAGACCCAGTACTTC.

This clonotype was seen repeatedly, ten times or more. The chain carries TRBV6-5 and TRBJ1-1; D remains ambiguous. V was pared by 0 bases and J by 0 bases, with 11 bases between. CDR1 is MNHEY and CDR2 is SVGAGI in the germline V gene. The CDR3 runs 16 residues. The CDR3 bases are TGTGCCAGCAGTTACTCAACTCGCACAGTGAACACTGAAGCTTTCTTT. Translation: CASSYSTRTVNTEAFF.

The genes are TRBV12-3 or TRBV12-4 and TRBJ1-2; TRBD1 might be the D (5 bases). V was trimmed by 6 bases and J by 7 bases, leaving 12 bases between them. The CDR3 sequence is 12 residues long. The CDR3 is CASRQVLGGYTF. CDR3 sequence (DNA): TGTGCCAGCAGACAGGTCTTGGGTGGCTACACCTTC.

This clonotype has a handful of counts. V usage is TRBV6-2 or TRBV6-3 and J usage is TRBJ2-5; 12 nucleotides agree with TRBD2. Germline V gene data show CDR1 as MNHEY and CDR2 as SVGEGT. The length of the CDR3 is 17 residues. V was pared by 2 bases and J by 2 bases, with 6 bases of the junction left unmatched. CDR3 in DNA: TGTGCCAGCAGTTACCCATCAGGACTAGCGGGACAAGAGACCCAGTACTTC. This sequence encodes CASSYPSGLAGQETQYF.

This clonotype occurred many times. J is TRBJ1-1 and V is TRBV12-3 or TRBV12-4, with D maybe TRBD1 (6 bases). With 3 bases removed from V and 11 bases from J, the gap between germline ends came to 16 bases. The CDR3 consists of 13 residues. As DNA, the CDR3 is TGTGCCAGCAGTTTGGGGAGGGGGGGTGCGGCTTTCTTT. Translation gives CASSLGRGGAAFF.

This clonotype was picked up many times. V is TRBV15 and J is TRBJ2-5; D might be TRBD2 (5 bases). V was clipped by 0 bases and J by 3 bases, with 11 bases between them. CDR3 length: 15 amino acids. Looked up from germline, CDR1 is LNHNV and CDR2 is YYDKDF (reference sequence). For the CDR3, the DNA is TGTGCCACCAGCAGAGAGACGGGGTCCGAAGAGACCCAGTACTTC. It is translated as CATSRETGSEETQYF.

This clonotype was recorded many times. This chain links TRBV27 with TRBJ2-7; a possible D gene is TRBD2 (6 bases). Trimming removed 3 bases at V and 3 bases at J, with 18 bases between. Germline lookup yields CDR1 MNHEY and CDR2 SMNVEV (reference sequence). The CDR3 runs to 16 residues. In DNA, the CDR3 is TGTGCCAGCAGTTTTGTCCCCGGGGGTTCATACTACGAGCAGTACTTC. Encoded protein: CASSFVPGGSYYEQYF.

This clonotype was detected ten times or more. This chain uses TRBV15 with TRBJ1-2; D might be TRBD1 (5 bases). Looked up from germline, CDR1 is LNHNV and CDR2 is YYDKDF (reference sequence). Trimming removed 0 bases from V and 8 bases from J, with 13 bases in between. The CDR3 consists of 14 residues. The CDR3 here is CATSREDNTRGYTF. DNA for the CDR3: TGTGCCACCAGCAGAGAGGACAACACTCGCGGCTACACCTTC. The entire variable domain, with the rest obtained from reference TRBV15 and TRBJ1-2, is as follows: DAMVIQNPRYQVTQFGKPVTLSCSQTLNHNVMYWYQQKSSQAPKLLFHYYDKDFNNEADTPDNFQSRRPNTSFCFLDIRSPGLGDTAMYLCATSREDNTRGYTFGSGTRLTVV.

This clonotype was seen repeatedly, ten times or more. V gene TRBV6-5 combines with J gene TRBJ1-5; 9 positions match TRBD1. Germline V gene lookup returns CDR1 MNHEY and CDR2 SVGAGI. V was pared by 1 base and J by 3 bases, with 7 bases of the junction left unmatched. CDR3 length: 17 amino acids. The CDR3 sequence: CASSYLTGTGNNQPQHF. CDR3 DNA: TGTGCCAGCAGTTACTTGACCGGGACAGGGAACAATCAGCCCCAGCATTTT.

This clonotype was counted ten times or more. V and J are TRBV6-2 or TRBV6-3 and TRBJ2-4, with TRBD1 matching 9 bases. Germline loops: CDR1 MNHEY, CDR2 SVGEGT. V lost 8 bases, J lost 13 bases, and 12 bases stayed unmatched. This CDR3 spans 13 amino acids. CDR3: CASGPTGTGQQYF. CDR3 in DNA: TGTGCCAGCGGACCTACAGGGACAGGGCAACAGTACTTC.

This clonotype was seen at least ten times. The chain uses TRBV13 and TRBJ2-7; 9 nucleotides agree with TRBD2. The ends lost 1 base at V and 1 base at J; junction bases unmatched: 2. Germline V gene sequence: CDR1 PRHDT, CDR2 FYEKMQ (reference sequence). CDR3 length equals 15 residues. CDR3 coding DNA: TGTGCCAGCAGCTTAGCTAGCGGGGTGTCCTACGAGCAGTACTTC. The encoded protein is CASSLASGVSYEQYF.

This clonotype was counted at least ten times. This chain links TRBV4-1 with TRBJ1-1; TRBD1 agrees at 9 bases. Per the germline V gene, CDR1 is MGHRA and CDR2 is YSYEKL. With 3 bases clipped from V and 4 bases from J, the junction kept 6 bases outside the gene matches. The CDR3 has 15 residues. The chain's CDR3 is CASSQIGTGRTEAFF. The CDR3 DNA is TGCGCCAGCAGCCAGATAGGGACAGGGCGCACTGAAGCTTTCTTT.

Ten or more counts support this clonotype. CDR3 region: CASFQGGKGYTF. The CDR3 DNA is TGCGCCAGCTTTCAGGGAGGTAAAGGCTACACCTTC. J is TRBJ1-2 and V is TRBV5-1; TRBD1 is a possible D gene (5 bases). CDR3 length: 12 amino acids. The V gene's germline CDR1 is SGHRS and CDR2 YFSETQ. Trimming removed 7 bases from V and 8 bases from J, with 15 bases in between.